Listed below are T cell receptor beta chains from one sample, sequenced in a study of CD8+CD57+ T cells in acquired aplastic anemia. TCRdb itself ran the reads through MiXCR, one entry per CDR3 protein. Of 260,000 or so distinct CDR3 sequences in the sample, approximately 82% are singletons; the top ten hold approximately 40%. The specimen sequenced was sorted CD4+, CD8+, or CD8+CD57+ T cells (not recorded which) from PBMCs. The receptors were gathered from a human donor with aplastic anemia. Each CDR3 is given with its conserved first and last residue. The order of the fields is CDR3 protein, CDR3 DNA, D gene, V gene, J gene, clone size. D genes are given only for firm matches. The size entry is marked missing in some rows and otherwise reads once, few, many or a size class.

CDR3: CASSLVGQGNEQFF
DNA: TGTGCCAGCTCCCTCGTAGGGCAGGGCAATGAGCAGTTCTTC
D: -
V: TRBV25-1
J: TRBJ2-1
size: -

CDR3: CATSLAAGLGYQQYF
DNA: TGTGCCACCAGCTTAGCGGCCGGTCTCGGGTACCAGCAGTACTTC
D: -
V: TRBV7-8
J: TRBJ2-7
size: -

CDR3: CASSDAGSYTPYF
DNA: TGTGCCAGCAGCGACGCGGGCAGCTACACGCCCTACTTT
D: -
V: TRBV7-9
J: TRBJ2-3
size: -

CDR3: CASTLGGVRSGVHF
DNA: TGTGCCAGCACCCTGGGGGGGGTCCGCTCTGGGGTCCACTTT
D: -
V: TRBV7-6
J: TRBJ1-6
size: -

CDR3: CASSLTGAPATQYF
DNA: TGCGCCAGCAGCTTGACAGGGGCGCCCGCTACGCAGTATTTT
D: TRBD1
V: TRBV5-1
J: TRBJ2-3
size: -

CDR3: CASSDEGNGTQYF
DNA: TGTGCCAGCAGCGATGAGGGCAACGGTACGCAGTATTTT
D: -
V: TRBV11-2
J: TRBJ2-3
size: -

CDR3: CASSLALGLSCEQYF
DNA: TGTGCCAGCAGCTTAGCGTTGGGCCTCAGTTGCGAGCAGTACTTC
D: -
V: TRBV7-2
J: TRBJ2-7
size: -

CDR3: CASSSALETQYF
DNA: TGTGCCAGCAGCTCCGCTTTAGAGACCCAGTACTTC
D: -
V: TRBV13
J: TRBJ2-5
size: many

CDR3: CSASASNDEQFF
DNA: TGCAGTGCTAGTGCATCGAACGATGAGCAGTTCTTC
D: -
V: TRBV20-1
J: TRBJ2-1
size: -

CDR3: CASSLGAGLDYEQFF
DNA: TGTGCCAGCAGCTTAGGAGCGGGGTTGGACTACGAGCAGTTCTTC
D: TRBD2
V: TRBV11-1
J: TRBJ2-1
size: -

CDR3: CASGHGVTGRYTF
DNA: TGTGCCAGCGGCCACGGGGTTACAGGTAGGTACACCTTC
D: -
V: TRBV2
J: TRBJ1-2
size: -

CDR3: CSASRGREESTDTQYF
DNA: TGCAGTGCTAGTCGGGGGCGGGAGGAGAGCACAGATACGCAGTATTTT
D: TRBD2
V: TRBV20-1
J: TRBJ2-3
size: many

CDR3: CASGGGDNIQYF
DNA: TGTGCCAGCGGCGGAGGTGACAACATTCAGTACTTC
D: -
V: TRBV5-6
J: TRBJ2-4
size: -

CDR3: CASSPARGFGNTIYF
DNA: TGTGCCAGCAGCCCAGCGCGAGGGTTTGGAAACACCATATATTTT
D: -
V: TRBV7-3
J: TRBJ1-3
size: -

CDR3: CATSYADRDDEQFF
DNA: TGTGCCACCAGTTATGCAGACAGGGACGATGAGCAGTTCTTC
D: TRBD1
V: TRBV24-1
J: TRBJ2-1
size: -

CDR3: CASRQGLAYNEQFF
DNA: TGTGCCAGCAGACAGGGGCTAGCCTACAATGAGCAGTTCTTC
D: TRBD1
V: TRBV2
J: TRBJ2-1
size: -

CDR3: CASSLAQGQGQPQHF
DNA: TGTGCCAGCAGCTTGGCCCAGGGACAGGGTCAGCCCCAGCATTTT
D: TRBD1
V: TRBV5-1
J: TRBJ1-5
size: once

CDR3: CASSLEREHYGYTF
DNA: TGTGCCAGCAGCTTGGAAAGGGAACACTATGGCTACACCTTC
D: -
V: TRBV5-6
J: TRBJ1-2
size: -

CDR3: CASSGDGGGGHTF
DNA: TGTGCCAGCAGCGGGGATGGGGGAGGTGGGCACACCTTT
D: -
V: TRBV9
J: TRBJ2-3
size: -

CDR3: CASGDGGGDTQYFF
DNA: TGTGCCAGCGGCGACGGGGGCGGAGATACTCAGTATTTTTTT
D: -
V: TRBV7-2
J: TRBJ2-3
size: -

CDR3: CASSSCGTWGETQF
DNA: TGTGCCAGCAGTTCTTGCGGGACTTGGGGAGAGACGCAGTTT
D: -
V: TRBV7-3
J: TRBJ1-5
size: -

CDR3: CASSVGRDPQYFYF
DNA: TGTGCCAGCAGCGTAGGGAGAGATCCACAGTATTTTTACTTC
D: -
V: TRBV9
J: TRBJ2-5
size: once

CDR3: CASSAQGASYNSPLHF
DNA: TGTGCCAGCAGCGCCCAAGGCGCCTCCTATAATTCACCCCTCCACTTT
D: -
V: TRBV12-3/TRBV12-4
J: TRBJ1-6
size: -

CDR3: CASSFGRSGGTEEF
DNA: TGTGCCAGCAGCTTTGGAAGAAGCGGGGGGACCGAGGAGTTC
D: TRBD2
V: TRBV7-9
J: TRBJ2-5
size: -

CDR3: CAISEDRESGANVLTF
DNA: TGTGCCATCAGTGAAGACAGGGAATCTGGGGCCAACGTCCTGACTTTC
D: TRBD1
V: TRBV10-3
J: TRBJ2-6
size: -

CDR3: CASSGAGASSNEQF
DNA: TGTGCCAGTAGTGGGGCAGGAGCTTCTTCCAATGAGCAGTTT
D: -
V: TRBV19
J: TRBJ2-3
size: -

CDR3: CASSIASGSVYEQTF
DNA: TGTGCCAGCAGCATCGCTAGCGGATCCGTCTATGAGCAGACCTTC
D: -
V: TRBV19
J: TRBJ1-2
size: -

CDR3: CASSEEGNPEQFF
DNA: TGTGCCAGCAGCGAAGAGGGGAATCCTGAGCAGTTCTTC
D: -
V: TRBV9
J: TRBJ2-1
size: -

CDR3: CSVPHNRGGYTF
DNA: TGCAGCGTTCCACACAACAGGGGAGGCTACACCTTC
D: TRBD1
V: TRBV29-1
J: TRBJ1-2
size: many

CDR3: CASLLERDGLVYGYTF
DNA: -
D: -
V: TRBV5-1
J: TRBJ1-2
size: -